This TCR beta chain was identified during a study of CD8 T cells in Susac syndrome. CD8+ and CD4+ T cells taken from blood had their TCR beta sequenced. Relapsing-remitting disease, either stable or active, was present in the multiple sclerosis controls, who were treatment-naive patients. TEMRA cells were FACS-enriched, with CD8+ and CD4+ T cells isolated negatively. Random hexamers were used to reverse transcribe an amount of about 0.45 to 1 ug RNA. One entry per CDR3 protein, called by TCRdb with MiXCR from the immunoSEQ multiplex PCR reads. This sample has about 180,000 distinct CDR3 sequences, with around 96% found just once. A remark on this clonotype: Its antigen is not known.

Points from the study as a whole: It was acknowledged in the study that its TCR sequencing and HLA analysis involved a relatively small number of individuals.

Sequencing was carried out using CD8+ T cells from PBMCs. This sequence originates from a human donor with multiple sclerosis.

This CDR3 is CSAPSFDSYEQYF. In nucleotides, the CDR3 is TGCAGTGCGCCCTCCTTTGACAGCTACGAGCAGTACTTC. This chain connects TRBV20-1 to TRBJ2-7; tentatively, D is TRBD1 (5 bases). CDR3 length equals 13 residues. CDR1 and CDR2 from the germline V gene are DFQATT and SNEGSKA (reference sequence). Trimming pared 6 bases from V and 3 bases from J, leaving 15 bases between.